The TCR beta chain under discussion was sequenced for a study of human T cells and chemical hapten exposure. Specified time point: patch test 1, 2 weeks after DPC sensitization. Documented treatment: therapeutic diphenylcyclopropenone sensitization with weekly scalp DPC. Donation of samples came from alopecia patients who were 18 to 70 years old and suitable for DPC. Each CDR3 protein gets one entry after TCRdb re-called the RACE reads with MiXCR. Here the sample spans roughly 70,000 distinct CDR3 sequences, more than 30% being singletons. This CDR3 is built from 16 residues. Germline V gene sequence: CDR1 SGHVS, CDR2 FQNEAQ. The J segment lost 5 bases and the V segment lost 1 base, leaving 4 bases of the junction unmatched.

The chain has TRBV7-8 and TRBJ2-3, with 12 bases fitting TRBD2. The specimen comprised whole blood, sampled in connection with sensitization to the hapten diphenylcyclopropenone (DPC). The origin of this receptor is a man aged 40-49 years with alopecia areata. Some clones in this sample may be carry-over from other donors' samples. The CDR3 protein is CASSLETSGSEDTQYF. The DNA of the CDR3 is TGTGCCAGCAGCTTAGAGACTAGCGGGAGCGAAGATACGCAGTATTTT. The whole variable domain, remainder taken from reference TRBV7-8 and TRBJ2-3, is GAGVSQSPRYKVAKRGQDVALRCDPISGHVSLFWYQQALGQGPEFLTYFQNEAQLDKSGLPSDRFFAERPEGSVSTLKIQRTQQEDSAVYLCASSLETSGSEDTQYFGPGTRLTVL.